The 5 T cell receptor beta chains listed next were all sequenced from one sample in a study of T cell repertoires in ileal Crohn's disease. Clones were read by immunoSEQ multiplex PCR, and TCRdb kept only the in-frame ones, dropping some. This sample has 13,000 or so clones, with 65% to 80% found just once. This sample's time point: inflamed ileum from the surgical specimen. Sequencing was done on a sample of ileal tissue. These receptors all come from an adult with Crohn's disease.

The CDR3 DNA is TGTGCCAGCAGATCGCCGGGACAGGGAATCGAGACCCAGTACTTC. Amino acid sequence: CASRSPGQGIETQYF. The rearrangement uses TRBV2 and TRBJ2-5; 9 bases are a match to TRBD1. CDR3 length: 15 amino acids. CDR1 and CDR2 from the germline V gene are SNHLY and FYNNEI. The junction had 10 bases not matched to a gene; V was cut back by 6 bases and J by 5 bases.

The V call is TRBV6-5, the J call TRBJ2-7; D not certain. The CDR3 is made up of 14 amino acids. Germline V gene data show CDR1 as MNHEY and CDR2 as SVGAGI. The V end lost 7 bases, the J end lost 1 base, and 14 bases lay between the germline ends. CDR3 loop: CASTDLEESYEQYF. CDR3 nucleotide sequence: TGTGCCAGCACCGACCTCGAGGAATCCTACGAGCAGTACTTC.

The CDR3 protein is CATSRDGVGGKNYGYTF. Written as DNA, the CDR3 is TGTGCCACCAGCAGAGATGGGGTGGGGGGCAAGAACTATGGCTACACCTTC. The chain combines TRBV15 with TRBJ1-2; D is perhaps TRBD1 (6 bases). Trimming pared 0 bases from V and 2 bases from J, leaving 16 bases between. The CDR3 extends over 17 amino acids. Germline V gives CDR1 LNHNV, CDR2 YYDKDF (reference sequence).

The CDR3 sequence is CASSQAFGGEKLFF. CDR3 coding DNA: TGTGCCAGCAGCCAGGCCTTTGGTGGAGAAAAACTGTTTTTT. This rearrangement joins TRBV7-9 to TRBJ1-4; no reliable D call. The CDR3 sequence is 14 residues long. The V end was cut by 5 bases, the J end by 8 bases, with 15 bases between. Looked up from germline, CDR1 is SEHNR and CDR2 is FQNEAQ (reference sequence). The variable domain in full, with the rest retrieved from reference TRBV7-9 and TRBJ1-4, is DTGVSQNPRHKITKRGQNVTFRCDPISEHNRLYWYRQTLGQGPEFLTYFQNEAQLEKSRLLSDRFSAERPKGSFSTLEIQRTEQGDSAMYLCASSQAFGGEKLFFGSGTQLSVL.

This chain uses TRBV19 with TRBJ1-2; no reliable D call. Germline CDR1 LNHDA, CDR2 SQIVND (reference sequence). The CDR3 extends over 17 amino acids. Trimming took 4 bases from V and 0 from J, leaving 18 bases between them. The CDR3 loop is CASSTPRGSRANYGYTF. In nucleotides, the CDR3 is TGTGCCAGTAGTACACCTCGGGGATCCAGAGCTAACTATGGCTACACCTTC.